Below are 26 T cell receptor beta chains sequenced from a single sample in a study of follicular helper T cells after annual influenza vaccination. TCRdb keeps only in-frame clones here, not all; method: immunoSEQ multiplex PCR. The data contain about 10,000 clones, approximately 78% of them singletons. Time point specified: 2015-2016 season, 7 days after influenza vaccination. The sample consisted of CXCR5+ CD38- circulating T follicular helper cells from blood, taken 7 days after influenza vaccination. Subset reported: circulating Tfh, non-naive CD4+CXCR5+PD-1+ (ICOS+CD38+ or ICOS-CD38-). These receptors were obtained from an adult who received the influenza vaccine.

The sample holds a few counts of this clone. The gene calls are TRBV4-2 and TRBJ1-5; D unclear. The CDR3 has 15 residues. V was clipped by 0 bases and J by 2 bases, with 8 bases between them. Germline V gene data show CDR1 as LGHNA and CDR2 as YNFKEQ. CDR3: CASSQEWGGNQPQHF. The DNA for the CDR3 is TGTGCCAGCAGCCAAGAGTGGGGTGGCAATCAGCCCCAGCATTTT.

The chain recombines TRBV11-2 with TRBJ1-2; 12 bases match TRBD1. The germline CDR1 and CDR2 sequences are SGHAT and FQNNGV. The CDR3 runs 17 residues. Trimming took 4 bases from V and 8 from J; bases not matched to a gene: 14. The CDR3: CASSSNGPGTGGRGYTF. DNA of the CDR3: TGTGCCAGCAGCTCCAATGGCCCCGGGACAGGGGGCCGAGGCTACACCTTC.

The chain's CDR3 is CASSQDFGGQETQYF. CDR3 bases: TGCGCCAGCAGCCAAGATTTTGGCGGACAAGAGACCCAGTACTTC. J is TRBJ2-5 and V is TRBV4-3; no definite D call. This CDR3 spans 15 amino acids. V was trimmed by 0 bases and J by 2 bases, leaving 10 bases between them. The V gene's germline CDR1 is LGHNA and CDR2 YSLEER.

V gene TRBV5-1 combines with J gene TRBJ1-2; a weak D match, TRBD1 (6 bases). Trimming removed 0 bases from V and 13 bases from J, with 22 bases in between. This CDR3 has 15 residues. Germline CDR1 reads SGHRS; CDR2 reads YFSETQ. The CDR3 reads CASSLDSVGGLGCTF. The CDR3 region has the DNA TGCGCCAGCAGCTTGGATTCAGTAGGGGGTTTAGGGTGCACCTTC.

The CDR3 loop is CASSFGLAGFSGELFF. In nucleotides, the CDR3 is TGTGCCAGCAGCTTCGGACTAGCGGGGTTTAGTGGGGAGCTGTTTTTT. The chain recombines TRBV7-6 with TRBJ2-2; TRBD2 matches 12 bases. The CDR3 extends over 16 amino acids. Trimming removed 3 bases from V and 8 bases from J; junction bases left unmatched: 7. The V gene's germline CDR1 is SGHVS and CDR2 FNYEAQ.

The CDR3, as DNA: TGTGCCACCTCCAAGCCGGGGGGGAACACCGGGGAGCTGTTTTTT. Protein product: CATSKPGGNTGELFF. The rearrangement uses TRBV19 and TRBJ2-2; TRBD2 matches 7 bases. This CDR3 has 15 amino acids. Germline CDR1 LNHDA, CDR2 SQIVND (reference sequence). The V gene end was trimmed by 10 bases and the J gene end by 1 base; junction bases not matched to a gene: 9.

Only one count was recorded for this clone. The CDR3 sequence is CASSPWNTGELFF. CDR3 DNA: TGTGCCAGCTCACCATGGAACACCGGGGAGCTGTTTTTT. The chain recombines TRBV18 with TRBJ2-2, with no clear D. There are 13 residues in the CDR3. The germline gives CDR1 KGHSH, CDR2 LQKENI. Trimming removed 2 bases from V and 1 base from J, with 2 bases in between.

The chain uses TRBV28 and TRBJ1-2; TRBD1 matches at 7 bases. The CDR3 is 12 amino acids. The germline V gene encodes CDR1 MDHEN and CDR2 SYDVKM. V was pared by 8 bases and J by 4 bases, with 4 bases of the junction left unmatched. The DNA of the CDR3 is TGTGCCAGCCGGACAGGAAGCTATGGCTACACCTTC. Its translation: CASRTGSYGYTF.

This chain joins TRBV18 and TRBJ2-7, with 10 bases aligning to TRBD1. The junction had 4 bases not matched to a gene; V was cut back by 5 bases and J by 6 bases. The CDR3 is 13 residues long. CDR1 KGHSH and CDR2 LQKENI come from the germline V gene. The CDR3 protein is CASSGTGAVEQYF. The CDR3 bases are TGTGCCAGCTCAGGGACAGGGGCGGTCGAGCAGTACTTC.

The V gene is TRBV29-1, the J gene TRBJ1-2, with 10 bases lining up with TRBD1. This CDR3 comprises 13 residues. V lost 7 bases to trimming and J lost 6 bases; unmatched junction nucleotides: 8. Germline CDR1 SQVTM, CDR2 ANQGSEA. CDR3 in amino acids: CSGLTGGADGYTF. The CDR3 DNA sequence: TGCAGCGGCCTGACAGGGGGCGCCGATGGCTACACCTTC.

The rearrangement uses TRBV27 and TRBJ2-1, with 8 bases fitting TRBD2. CDR1 MNHEY and CDR2 SMNVEV come from the germline V gene (reference sequence). The CDR3 totals 16 residues. J was trimmed by 2 bases and V by 5 bases; bases with no gene match: 8. CDR3 protein: CASSPLRGGAYNEQFF. CDR3 DNA sequence: TGTGCCAGCAGTCCCCTACGGGGGGGGGCCTACAATGAGCAGTTCTTC.

The genes are TRBV28 and TRBJ1-2, with D perhaps matching TRBD1 (5 bases). The CDR3 has 12 residues. From germline, CDR1 is MDHEN and CDR2 SYDVKM. V gave up 10 bases and J gave up 8 bases, with 17 bases separating them. DNA of the CDR3: TGTGCCACCCTAGAAGGGGAGAAAGGCTACACCTTC. It codes for CATLEGEKGYTF.

This clone was picked up a small number of times. The chain uses TRBV5-1 and TRBJ2-7; D not certain. The CDR3 is 11 residues long. In germline, CDR1 is SGHRS, CDR2 YFSETQ. The V and J ends lost 3 bases and 4 bases respectively, with 5 bases between them. This chain's CDR3 is CASSSSYEQYF. The CDR3 coding sequence is TGCGCCAGCAGCTCCTCGTACGAGCAGTACTTC.

V usage is TRBV5-1 and J usage is TRBJ2-2, with 7 nucleotides matching TRBD1. With 2 bases clipped from V and 2 bases from J, the junction kept 3 bases outside the gene matches. The CDR3 contains 15 residues. Germline assignment: CDR1 SGHRS and CDR2 YFSETQ. The CDR3 reads CASSLRQGNTGELFF. The CDR3, as DNA: TGCGCCAGCAGCTTACGACAGGGCAACACCGGGGAGCTGTTTTTT.

CDR3 sequence: CASSQSYRYTF. CDR3 sequence (DNA): TGCGCCAGCAGTCAATCTTACCGCTACACCTTC. The chain carries TRBV23-1 and TRBJ1-2; D unclear. TRBV23-1 is an open reading frame, and its role is uncertain. V was shortened by 0 bases and J by 9 bases, with 5 bases between the two germline ends. The CDR3 is made up of 11 amino acids.

The chain couples TRBV5-3 to TRBJ1-2; D gene unclear. TRBV5-3 is placed among ORFs of uncertain function. Between the trimmed V and J ends, which lost 7 bases and 4 bases, there was a span of 23 bases. CDR3 size: 16 residues. The chain's CDR3 is CARSKLMVRKTYGYTF. The CDR3 DNA reads TGTGCCAGATCGAAGTTAATGGTGAGAAAGACCTATGGCTACACCTTC.

This sequence joins TRBV9 and TRBJ1-2; 7 bases line up with TRBD1. Germline CDR1 is SGDLS and CDR2 is YYNGEE. The trim removed 0 bases at V and 7 bases at J, leaving 9 bases unmatched. The CDR3 runs 15 residues. The CDR3 here is CASSVDAARGVGYTF. The CDR3 bases are TGTGCCAGCAGCGTAGACGCGGCCAGGGGGGTTGGCTACACCTTC.

The rearrangement joins TRBV2 to TRBJ2-5; D is undetermined. The CDR3 is made up of 13 amino acids. Trimming cost V 6 bases and J 3 bases, with 11 bases left between them. The V gene's germline CDR1 is SNHLY and CDR2 FYNNEI. In nucleotides, the CDR3 is TGTGCCAGCAGGGGGTATTTCGAAGAGACCCAGTACTTC. Amino acid sequence: CASRGYFEETQYF.

The chain combines TRBV18 with TRBJ2-6, with D possibly being TRBD2 (6 bases). With 2 bases removed from V and 4 bases from J, the gap between germline ends came to 9 bases. Germline loops: CDR1 KGHSH, CDR2 LQKENI. The CDR3 runs to 15 residues. The CDR3 region has the DNA TGTGCCAGCTCACCAGGAGGGGTCGGGGCCAACGTCCTGACTTTC. It translates to CASSPGGVGANVLTF.

The CDR3 region has the DNA TGTGCCAGCAGCTTCATGGGGGGAGATAATTCACCCCTCCACTTT. Its protein is CASSFMGGDNSPLHF. The chain links TRBV5-5 to TRBJ1-6, with a weak D call TRBD1 (5 bases). Germline V gene data show CDR1 as SGHKS and CDR2 as YYEKEE (reference sequence). The CDR3 has 15 amino acids. Deletions cut 2 bases from V and 5 bases from J, with 11 bases between.

This clone was recorded only once. The chain couples TRBV5-5 to TRBJ1-1; maybe TRBD1 (5 bases). Deletions cut 0 bases from V and 5 bases from J, with 20 bases between. This CDR3 has 17 amino acids. CDR1 SGHKS and CDR2 YYEKEE come from the germline V gene (reference sequence). The CDR3 DNA is TGTGCCAGCAGCTTGGCGCCTGGGCAGGGAAGGAGGACTGAAGCTTTCTTT. Its translation is CASSLAPGQGRRTEAFF.

The chain is built from TRBV18 and TRBJ2-3, with a tentative D call TRBD1 (5 bases). The CDR3 totals 15 residues. The V gene's germline CDR1 is KGHSH and CDR2 LQKENI. V lost 5 bases and J lost 1, with 13 bases in between. This CDR3 reads CASSFRQTRTDTQYF. CDR3 DNA sequence: TGTGCCAGCTCATTCCGACAGACTCGCACAGATACGCAGTATTTT.

The rearrangement links TRBV5-4 to TRBJ2-5; the D gene could be TRBD1 or TRBD2 (6 bases each). This CDR3 spans 15 amino acids. Germline V gene data show CDR1 as SGHNT and CDR2 as YYREEE (reference sequence). V lost 3 bases to trimming and J lost 4 bases, with 16 bases between them. CDR3 nucleotide sequence: TGTGCCAGCAGCTGGGGAGGACAGTTTTCAGAGACCCAGTACTTC. It codes for CASSWGGQFSETQYF.

This sequence joins TRBV30 and TRBJ1-2, with D possibly being TRBD1 (6 bases). V was shortened by 0 bases and J by 3 bases, with 11 bases between the two germline ends. This CDR3 spans 14 amino acids. Germline lookup yields CDR1 GTSNPN and CDR2 SVGIG (reference sequence). CDR3 sequence reads: CAWSVQGTHYGYTF. The CDR3 DNA sequence: TGTGCCTGGAGTGTACAAGGGACACACTATGGCTACACCTTC. Full variable domain (missing parts from reference TRBV30 and TRBJ1-2): SQTIHQWPATLVQPVGSPLSLECTVEGTSNPNLYWYRQAAGRGLQLLFYSVGIGQISSEVPQNLSASRPQDRQFILSSKKLLLSDSGFYLCAWSVQGTHYGYTFGSGTRLTVV.

The chain links TRBV12-2 to TRBJ2-1. TRBV12-2 is noted as a pseudogene. This CDR3 region has 14 residues. The CDR3 sequence is CASRLAGTHNEQFF. The CDR3 DNA is TGTGCAAGTCGCTTAGCTGGGACCCACAATGAGCAGTTCTTC.

This clone has just a few counts. The rearrangement joins TRBV2 to TRBJ1-2, with TRBD1 matching over 9 bases. The CDR3 is 14 residues long. J gave up 4 bases and V 6 bases, and 6 bases lay outside the gene matches. CDR1 and CDR2 from the germline V gene are SNHLY and FYNNEI. Here the CDR3 reads CASRAGTGSYGYTF. The CDR3 DNA sequence: TGTGCCAGCAGGGCCGGGACAGGGAGCTATGGCTACACCTTC.